Listed below are T cell receptor beta chains from one sample, sequenced in a study of early T cells in non-severe SARS-CoV-2 infection. Using its own MiXCR run on the 5' RACE reads, TCRdb lists one record per CDR3 protein. The profile shows 35,000 to 45,000 distinct CDR3 sequences, less than 6.5% of them singletons. Sequenced here: whole blood, sampled at baseline. The source of these receptors is an adult who was a healthcare worker with PCR-confirmed SARS-CoV-2 infection or an uninfected control (not recorded which). CDR3s include the opening cysteine and the closing phenylalanine or tryptophan. D genes are given only for firm matches. Clone size is stated in some rows and not others, as once, few, many or a class when expanded.

j_gene: TRBJ2-1; d_gene: .; abundance: many; v_gene: TRBV5-1; CDR3aa: CASSHPQDIRDNEQFF; CDR3nt: TGCGCCAGCAGCCACCCCCAGGACATAAGGGACAATGAGCAGTTCTTC
j_gene: TRBJ2-7; d_gene: .; abundance: few; v_gene: TRBV28; CDR3aa: CASSGDLTYEQYF; CDR3nt: TGTGCCAGCAGCGGGGACTTGACCTACGAGCAGTACTTC
j_gene: TRBJ2-7; d_gene: TRBD2; abundance: many; v_gene: TRBV7-6; CDR3aa: CASSSGLAGGRYEQYF; CDR3nt: TGTGCCAGCAGCTCCGGACTAGCGGGGGGGCGGTACGAGCAGTACTTC
j_gene: TRBJ2-2; d_gene: .; abundance: many; v_gene: TRBV19; CDR3aa: CASSLATVTGELFF; CDR3nt: TGTGCCAGTAGTCTCGCTACGGTGACCGGGGAGCTGTTTTTT
j_gene: TRBJ2-3; d_gene: TRBD1; abundance: many; v_gene: TRBV9; CDR3aa: CASSDGQGVDTQYF; CDR3nt: TGTGCCAGCAGCGACGGACAGGGAGTAGATACGCAGTATTTT
j_gene: TRBJ2-1; d_gene: TRBD2; abundance: few; v_gene: TRBV7-6; CDR3aa: CASSFPSGGANNEQFF; CDR3nt: TGTGCCAGCAGCTTTCCCAGCGGGGGGGCCAACAATGAGCAGTTCTTC
j_gene: TRBJ2-1; d_gene: .; abundance: few; v_gene: TRBV5-5; CDR3aa: CASSLQDSSYNEQFF; CDR3nt: TGTGCCAGCAGCTTACAGGACAGCTCCTACAATGAGCAGTTCTTC
j_gene: TRBJ1-5; d_gene: .; abundance: many; v_gene: TRBV20-1; CDR3aa: CSASPGVNQPQHF; CDR3nt: TGCAGTGCTTCACCAGGGGTTAATCAGCCCCAGCATTTT
j_gene: TRBJ1-5; d_gene: TRBD1; abundance: few; v_gene: TRBV12-3/TRBV12-4; CDR3aa: CASSFWTGVSNQPQHF; CDR3nt: TGTGCCAGCAGTTTTTGGACAGGGGTAAGCAATCAGCCCCAGCATTTT
j_gene: TRBJ1-5; d_gene: .; abundance: .; v_gene: TRBV20-1; CDR3aa: CSAPDPSINQPQHF; CDR3nt: TGCAGTGCCCCGGATCCGTCTATCAATCAGCCCCAGCATTTT
j_gene: TRBJ2-7; d_gene: .; abundance: many; v_gene: TRBV7-9; CDR3aa: CASSLGGGTHEQYF; CDR3nt: TGTGCCAGCAGCTTAGGAGGGGGGACCCACGAGCAGTACTTC
j_gene: TRBJ1-1; d_gene: TRBD1; abundance: .; v_gene: TRBV3-1; CDR3aa: CASSRTTGANTEAFF; CDR3nt: TGTGCCAGCAGCCGAACTACAGGGGCGAACACTGAAGCTTTCTTT
j_gene: TRBJ1-2; d_gene: TRBD1; abundance: few; v_gene: TRBV3-1; CDR3aa: CASSQDFQGAYGYTF; CDR3nt: TGTGCCAGCAGCCAAGATTTCCAGGGGGCCTATGGCTACACCTTC
j_gene: TRBJ1-1; d_gene: .; abundance: few; v_gene: TRBV18; CDR3aa: CASSQVNEAFF; CDR3nt: TGTGCCAGCTCTCAAGTAAATGAAGCTTTCTTT
j_gene: TRBJ2-7; d_gene: .; abundance: many; v_gene: TRBV20-1; CDR3aa: CSARDRWTPGRTTEVYEQYF; CDR3nt: TGCAGTGCTAGAGATAGATGGACCCCAGGGCGGACGACGGAGGTCTACGAGCAGTACTTC
j_gene: TRBJ1-5; d_gene: .; abundance: many; v_gene: TRBV2; CDR3aa: CASSDVNNQPQHF; CDR3nt: TGTGCCAGCAGTGACGTCAACAATCAGCCCCAGCATTTT
j_gene: TRBJ2-1; d_gene: TRBD1; abundance: many; v_gene: TRBV9; CDR3aa: CASSPRTGGNEQFF; CDR3nt: TGTGCCAGCAGCCCAAGGACAGGGGGCAATGAGCAGTTCTTC
j_gene: TRBJ2-3; d_gene: .; abundance: .; v_gene: TRBV7-9; CDR3aa: CASSLPADTQYF; CDR3nt: TGTGCCAGCAGCTTACCCGCAGATACGCAGTATTTT
j_gene: TRBJ1-1; d_gene: .; abundance: many; v_gene: TRBV6-6; CDR3aa: CASSYSAEAFF; CDR3nt: TGTGCCAGCAGTTACTCGGCCGAAGCTTTCTTT
j_gene: TRBJ1-1; d_gene: TRBD1; abundance: few; v_gene: TRBV9; CDR3aa: CASSETGEPTEAFF; CDR3nt: TGTGCCAGCAGCGAGACAGGGGAACCCACTGAAGCTTTCTTT
j_gene: TRBJ2-2; d_gene: .; abundance: many; v_gene: TRBV7-3; CDR3aa: CASSLDTGELFF; CDR3nt: TGTGCCAGCAGCCTGGACACCGGGGAGCTGTTTTTT
j_gene: TRBJ1-1; d_gene: .; abundance: many; v_gene: TRBV2; CDR3aa: CASSELKNTEAFF; CDR3nt: TGTGCCAGCAGTGAATTAAAGAACACTGAAGCTTTCTTT
j_gene: TRBJ2-3; d_gene: .; abundance: many; v_gene: TRBV4-1; CDR3aa: CASSQASRSTDTQYF; CDR3nt: TGCGCCAGCAGCCAAGCAAGCCGGAGCACAGATACGCAGTATTTT
j_gene: TRBJ2-7; d_gene: .; abundance: few; v_gene: TRBV6-2/TRBV6-3; CDR3aa: CASSYSGYSPFLYEQYF; CDR3nt: TGTGCCAGCAGTTACTCGGGCTACAGTCCCTTCCTCTACGAGCAGTACTTC
j_gene: TRBJ2-1; d_gene: .; abundance: .; v_gene: TRBV20-1; CDR3aa: CSARALAGYNEQFF; CDR3nt: TGCAGTGCTAGAGCACTAGCAGGTTACAATGAGCAGTTCTTC
j_gene: TRBJ2-1; d_gene: .; abundance: .; v_gene: TRBV6-4; CDR3aa: CASSGRAGNAAANNEQFF; CDR3nt: TGTGCCAGCAGTGGGCGGGCAGGGAATGCCGCGGCTAACAATGAGCAGTTCTTC
j_gene: TRBJ2-5; d_gene: .; abundance: .; v_gene: TRBV7-9; CDR3aa: CASSRRQVSQETQYF; CDR3nt: TGTGCCAGCAGCCGACGACAGGTATCACAAGAGACCCAGTACTTC
j_gene: TRBJ2-1; d_gene: .; abundance: many; v_gene: TRBV20-1; CDR3aa: CSASDQGYNEQFF; CDR3nt: TGCAGTGCTAGTGACCAGGGATACAATGAGCAGTTCTTC
j_gene: TRBJ1-1; d_gene: .; abundance: many; v_gene: TRBV7-2; CDR3aa: CASSLTNTEAFF; CDR3nt: TGTGCCAGCAGCTTGACGAACACTGAAGCTTTCTTT
j_gene: TRBJ2-3; d_gene: .; abundance: .; v_gene: TRBV5-1; CDR3aa: CASSSPADTQYF; CDR3nt: TGCGCCAGCAGCTCTCCCGCGGATACGCAGTATTTT
j_gene: TRBJ2-7; d_gene: .; abundance: .; v_gene: TRBV5-1; CDR3aa: CASSFVSEDYEQYF; CDR3nt: TGCGCCAGCAGCTTCGTTTCAGAGGACTACGAGCAGTACTTC
j_gene: TRBJ1-5; d_gene: TRBD1; abundance: many; v_gene: TRBV6-2/TRBV6-3; CDR3aa: CASTELPNRGDSNQPQHF; CDR3nt: TGTGCCAGCACCGAGCTCCCGAACAGGGGCGATAGCAATCAGCCCCAGCATTTT
j_gene: TRBJ2-1; d_gene: .; abundance: .; v_gene: TRBV11-3; CDR3aa: CASSLNRFSYNEQFF; CDR3nt: TGTGCCAGCAGCTTAAACAGGTTCTCCTACAATGAGCAGTTCTTC
j_gene: TRBJ1-5; d_gene: TRBD1; abundance: .; v_gene: TRBV12-3/TRBV12-4; CDR3aa: CASRPDRDVHPQHF; CDR3nt: TGTGCCAGCAGGCCTGACAGGGATGTTCACCCCCAGCATTTT
j_gene: TRBJ1-6; d_gene: .; abundance: many; v_gene: TRBV6-6; CDR3aa: CASSPKGGARTNSPLHF; CDR3nt: TGTGCCAGCAGCCCCAAGGGGGGGGCGAGGACGAATTCACCCCTCCACTTT
j_gene: TRBJ2-4; d_gene: .; abundance: many; v_gene: TRBV7-2; CDR3aa: CASSLAGTKGAKNIQYF; CDR3nt: TGTGCCAGCAGCTTAGCAGGCACAAAGGGGGCCAAAAACATTCAGTACTTC
j_gene: TRBJ1-2; d_gene: TRBD1; abundance: .; v_gene: TRBV12-3/TRBV12-4; CDR3aa: CASSLTGGSYGYTF; CDR3nt: TGTGCCAGCAGTCTGACAGGGGGCTCTTATGGCTACACCTTC
j_gene: TRBJ1-5; d_gene: .; abundance: many; v_gene: TRBV7-9; CDR3aa: CASSLGHGNQPQHF; CDR3nt: TGTGCCAGCAGCTTAGGACACGGAAATCAGCCCCAGCATTTT
j_gene: TRBJ2-2; d_gene: .; abundance: .; v_gene: TRBV14; CDR3aa: CASSQVNFNTGELFF; CDR3nt: TGTGCCAGCAGCCAAGTAAACTTCAACACCGGGGAGCTGTTTTTT
j_gene: TRBJ1-1; d_gene: .; abundance: .; v_gene: TRBV7-8; CDR3aa: CASSLAVGNTEAFF; CDR3nt: TGTGCCAGCAGCTTAGCGGTAGGGAACACTGAAGCTTTCTTT
j_gene: TRBJ1-3; d_gene: .; abundance: many; v_gene: TRBV10-1; CDR3aa: CASSGQERRNTIYF; CDR3nt: TGCGCCAGCAGTGGGCAAGAACGGAGAAACACCATATATTTT